The clone carrying this T cell receptor beta chain was picked up a small number of times. This specimen comes from a study of T-cell memory formation after mild COVID-19. Study information: There were largely donor-specific TCR clusters.

CDR1 is SGHTA and CDR2 is FQGNSA in the germline V gene. The CDR3 runs 15 residues. V was cut by 7 bases and J by 3 bases, with 19 bases left in between. Via MiXCR, TCRdb re-called the 5' RACE reads, giving one row per CDR3 protein. The sample lists some 440,000 distinct CDR3 sequences, more than 20% occurring once. Sequencing was performed on PBMCs or a T cell subset sorted from them (not recorded which). V is TRBV7-2 and J is TRBJ2-7, with D perhaps assigned TRBD1 or TRBD2 (6 bases each). This receptor was obtained from an adult woman who had mild COVID-19 (a few samples of this study predate the infection). Cell type and time point are not known. CDR3 loop: CASMGGVRDIYEQYF. The CDR3 DNA is TGTGCCAGCATGGGTGGCGTGCGGGACATCTACGAGCAGTACTTC.